This T cell receptor beta chain was observed in a study of T cell responses to AZD1222 COVID-19 vaccine. Study-wide findings and caveats: A mostly white British donor set with more females was recruited, and clonal diversity was possibly underestimated.

With respect to this clone: Its specificity is unknown.

This table comes from immunoSEQ multiplex PCR, and its TCRdb copy is limited to in-frame clones, with some not included. The sample includes roughly 130,000 clones, just under 95% of them seen just once. The germline CDR1 and CDR2 sequences are SGHTA and FQGNSA. V gave up 5 bases and J gave up 4 bases; unmatched junction bases: 7. The CDR3 contains 14 residues. The V gene is TRBV7-2, the J gene TRBJ2-5, with TRBD1 matching over 7 bases. The receptor comes from an adult who received the AZD1222 COVID-19 vaccine. Sample: peripheral blood, taken 28 days after the second AZD1222 dose. CDR3: CASSTRQGSETQYF. The CDR3 DNA follows: TGTGCCAGCAGCACCCGACAGGGTTCAGAGACCCAGTACTTC.